Each of the 26 T cell receptor beta chains below was sequenced from the same sample in a study of PD-1 blockade in classical Hodgkin lymphoma. The table came from immunoSEQ multiplex PCR; TCRdb's copy has only in-frame clones and leaves some out. In the table there are tens of thousands of clones, about nine tenths of which are singletons. Time point defined: cycle 4 day 1 (C4D1), after 5 to 7 weeks of nivolumab. Brentuximab vedotin exposure varied, and every patient relapsed after autologous stem cell transplantation. The sample was peripheral blood mononuclear cells (PBMCs), taken before the fourth cycle of nivolumab. These receptors all stem from a human donor with classical Hodgkin lymphoma.

This clone was counted between two and nine times. The chain carries TRBV2 and TRBJ2-6; tentatively, D is TRBD2 (7 bases). Trimming cost V 6 bases and J 3 bases, with 12 bases left between them. The CDR3 spans 15 residues. Looked up from germline, CDR1 is SNHLY and CDR2 is FYNNEI. The CDR3 is CASRMGGLGANVLTF. The CDR3 DNA reads as TGTGCCAGCAGAATGGGGGGGCTTGGGGCCAACGTCCTGACTTTC.

The V call is TRBV7-7, the J call TRBJ2-1, with a weak D call TRBD1 (6 bases). The CDR3 extends over 16 amino acids. The V end was cut by 1 base, the J end by 0 bases, with 10 bases between. CDR1 is SSHAT, CDR2 FNYEAQ, per germline (reference sequence). Here the CDR3 reads CASSLGDRPSYNEQFF. The CDR3 coding sequence is TGTGCCAGCAGCTTAGGAGACAGGCCCTCCTACAATGAGCAGTTCTTC.

This clone was counted between two and nine times. The rearrangement joins TRBV20-1 to TRBJ1-1; D is uncertain. Germline loops: CDR1 DFQATT, CDR2 SNEGSKA (reference sequence). CDR3 size: 11 residues. V was trimmed by 3 bases and J by 4 bases, leaving 6 bases between them. Written as DNA, the CDR3 is TGCAGTGCTAGCTACTCCACTGAAGCTTTCTTT. This codes for CSASYSTEAFF.

The gene calls are TRBV7-9 and TRBJ2-5; 7 bases fit TRBD2. The CDR3 is 17 amino acids. V lost 5 bases and J lost 3; bases outside the gene matches: 15. CDR1 is SEHNR, CDR2 FQNEAQ, per germline (reference sequence). Written as DNA, the CDR3 is TGTGCCAGCAGCCCCCGGGGCTCGGGACTAATGGAAGAGACCCAGTACTTC. Translated, it gives CASSPRGSGLMEETQYF.

The chain combines TRBV6-5 with TRBJ2-3; D perhaps matches TRBD2 (5 bases). The germline CDR1 and CDR2 sequences are MNHEY and SVGAGI. CDR3 length equals 12 residues. V lost 6 bases to trimming and J lost 1 base, with 5 bases between them. The CDR3 bases are TGTGCCAGCAGGCGGGGCACAGATACGCAGTATTTT. It specifies CASRRGTDTQYF.

As concerns this clone: A read error may produce the germline difference seen at one junction end. The chain is built from TRBV16 and TRBJ2-1; 11 positions agree with TRBD2. CDR1 and CDR2 from the germline V gene are KGHSY and FQNENV. The CDR3 runs 15 residues. Here the CDR3 reads CASSQSSLAGGRGIF. DNA for the CDR3: TGTGCCAGCAGCCAATCTTCTCTAGCGGGGGGCAGAGGGATCTTC.

This clone was seen only once. This chain uses TRBV5-1 with TRBJ1-4; TRBD1 agrees at 9 bases. CDR1 is SGHRS, CDR2 YFSETQ, per germline. This CDR3 is 14 amino acids long. V trimming: 2 bases; J trimming: 5 bases; junction bases outside the gene matches: 1. The CDR3 nucleotides read TGCGCCAGCAGCTTAGGACAGGGGAATGAAAAACTGTTTTTT. Protein sequence: CASSLGQGNEKLFF. Drawing the rest from reference TRBV5-1 and TRBJ1-4, the complete variable domain is KAGVTQTPRYLIKTRGQQVTLSCSPISGHRSVSWYQQTPGQGLQFLFEYFSETQRNKGNFPGRFSGRQFSNSRSEMNVSTLELGDSALYLCASSLGQGNEKLFFGSGTQLSVL.

The chain recombines TRBV6-1 with TRBJ1-2; the D is unclear. The germline V gene has CDR1 MNHNS and CDR2 SASEGT. This CDR3 region has 14 residues. Trimming removed 1 base at V and 0 bases at J, with 6 bases between. CDR3 DNA sequence: TGTGCCAGCAGTGAAGGACTGGCTAACTATGGCTACACCTTC. This codes for CASSEGLANYGYTF.

The gene calls are TRBV19 and TRBJ2-6; D not certain. Germline V gene lookup returns CDR1 LNHDA and CDR2 SQIVND (reference sequence). The V end lost 6 bases, the J end lost 4 bases, and 7 bases lay between the germline ends. The CDR3 consists of 13 residues. The CDR3 region is CASRTSGANVLTF. DNA of the CDR3: TGTGCCAGTAGGACCTCCGGGGCCAACGTCCTGACTTTC.

This sequence joins TRBV6-5 and TRBJ2-1; 7 bases map to TRBD1. The CDR3 extends over 15 amino acids. Germline V lookup: CDR1 MNHEY, CDR2 SVGAGI. V gave up 1 base and J gave up 5 bases; unmatched junction bases: 5. The CDR3 DNA reads TGTGCCAGCAGTTACTTCTTAGGGACAGACAATGAGCAGTTCTTC. Translation gives CASSYFLGTDNEQFF.

The chain has TRBV14 and TRBJ2-1, with TRBD2 identical over 8 bases. This CDR3 has 15 residues. V lost 0 bases and J lost 6; bases outside the gene matches: 4. The germline CDR1 and CDR2 sequences are SGHDN and FVKESK. The CDR3 region has the DNA TGTGCCAGCAGCCAAGATTTGCGGGGGGCCAATGAGCAGTTCTTC. Its protein is CASSQDLRGANEQFF.

The chain is built from TRBV12-5 and TRBJ2-3; TRBD1 or TRBD2 may be the D gene (5 bases each). Trimming pared 0 bases from V and 2 bases from J, leaving 15 bases between. Germline V gene sequence: CDR1 LGHNT, CDR2 FRNRAP. This CDR3 spans 17 amino acids. CDR3 sequence reads: CASGLVPLPGTTDTQYF. In nucleotides, the CDR3 is TGTGCTAGTGGTTTGGTCCCATTACCGGGGACCACAGATACGCAGTATTTT.

This clone was observed once. This chain joins TRBV6-4 and TRBJ1-2; 12 bases fit TRBD1. Germline CDR1 reads MRHNA; CDR2 reads SNTAGT. The CDR3 is 15 amino acids. V trimming: 6 bases; J trimming: 8 bases; junction bases outside the gene matches: 10. CDR3 sequence reads: CASSPGQGAPGGYTF. The CDR3 DNA reads as TGTGCCAGCAGCCCGGGACAGGGGGCGCCGGGGGGCTACACCTTC.

The rearrangement uses TRBV27 and TRBJ1-1; D might be TRBD1 (6 bases). Trimming cost V 8 bases and J 1 base, with 11 bases left between them. The CDR3 contains 13 residues. Germline V gene lookup returns CDR1 MNHEY and CDR2 SMNVEV (reference sequence). CDR3 sequence (DNA): TGTGCCAGCCGCCGACAGGCGAACACTGAAGCTTTCTTT. This translates into CASRRQANTEAFF.

In its sample, this clone was seen a few times. The genes are TRBV27 and TRBJ1-6, with D unresolved. The V gene's germline CDR1 is MNHEY and CDR2 SMNVEV (reference sequence). The CDR3 consists of 16 residues. V was pared by 9 bases and J by 7 bases, with 22 bases between. The CDR3 sequence is CARDNYPGRRNSPLHF. DNA of the CDR3: TGTGCCAGAGATAACTACCCCGGACGACGGAATTCACCCCTCCACTTT.

On this clone: Other DNA sequences in this specimen translate into the identical CDR3. The chain carries TRBV18 and TRBJ2-1; D is uncertain. V was trimmed by 1 base and J by 7 bases, leaving 2 bases between them. The CDR3 consists of 11 residues. Germline V gives CDR1 KGHSH, CDR2 LQKENI. CDR3 sequence reads: CASSPLNEQFF. CDR3 nucleotide sequence: TGTGCCAGCTCACCACTAAATGAGCAGTTCTTC.

The J gene is TRBJ2-1, the V gene TRBV5-1; 7 nucleotides match TRBD2. This CDR3 has 15 amino acids. Germline V gene data show CDR1 as SGHRS and CDR2 as YFSETQ. The trim removed 4 bases at V and 3 bases at J, leaving 7 bases unmatched. The CDR3 coding sequence is TGCGCCAGCAGCCCCCGGGGGAGGGACTACAATGAGCAGTTCTTC. Translating gives CASSPRGRDYNEQFF.

The V and J genes are TRBV19 and TRBJ1-5; D might be TRBD1 (5 bases). V was pared by 1 base and J by 2 bases, with 12 bases between. The CDR3 sequence is 16 residues long. Germline V gene lookup returns CDR1 LNHDA and CDR2 SQIVND (reference sequence). The CDR3 coding sequence is TGTGCCAGTAGTATAGCCGGGGGTACGGGCAATCAGCCCCAGCATTTT. Translating gives CASSIAGGTGNQPQHF.

The chain has TRBV23-1 and TRBJ1-2; 9 positions agree with TRBD1. TRBV23-1 is an ORF for which the function is uncertain. V lost 2 bases, J lost 7 bases, and 11 bases stayed unmatched. The CDR3 totals 16 residues. This chain's CDR3 is CASSQTFDRGGFGYTF. CDR3 coding DNA: TGCGCCAGCAGTCAAACCTTCGACAGGGGGGGATTTGGCTACACCTTC.

The chain combines TRBV2 with TRBJ1-3, with TRBD1 identical over 7 bases. J was trimmed by 2 bases and V by 5 bases; bases with no gene match: 0. Germline loops: CDR1 SNHLY, CDR2 FYNNEI. The CDR3 has 13 residues. Written as DNA, the CDR3 is TGTGCCAGCAGTACAGGGGCTGGAAACACCATATATTTT. It codes for CASSTGAGNTIYF.

The chain links TRBV7-2 to TRBJ2-7; D ambiguous. Trimming removed 6 bases at V and 2 bases at J, with 11 bases between. CDR3 length: 13 residues. The germline CDR1 and CDR2 sequences are SGHTA and FQGNSA. The CDR3 DNA reads TGTGCCAGCAGTCCCAACACCCCCTACGAGCAGTACTTC. Protein: CASSPNTPYEQYF.

This chain joins TRBV5-1 and TRBJ2-3, with 10 bases matching TRBD1. The germline gives CDR1 SGHRS, CDR2 YFSETQ. Germline trimming cut 1 base from V and 1 base from J; bases unmatched to any gene: 3. The CDR3 is 16 amino acids. In DNA form, the CDR3 reads TGCGCCAGCAGCTTGACCGGGACAGGGGGCACAGATACGCAGTATTTT. Its translation is CASSLTGTGGTDTQYF.

The V and J genes are TRBV2 and TRBJ2-7, with D maybe TRBD2 (8 bases). Germline CDR1 is SNHLY and CDR2 is FYNNEI. With 8 bases removed from V and 5 bases from J, the gap between germline ends came to 19 bases. CDR3 length: 14 amino acids. The CDR3 nucleotides are TGTGCCAGCGGCGGGGGGCAGGGGGTGAACGAGCAGTACTTC. Translated: CASGGGQGVNEQYF.

This chain's CDR3 is CASSFRTGFSFRGYEQYF. DNA for the CDR3: TGTGCCAGCAGCTTCAGGACAGGGTTCTCTTTTAGAGGGTACGAGCAGTACTTC. The rearrangement joins TRBV7-7 to TRBJ2-7, with 8 bases identical to TRBD1. The CDR3 runs 18 residues. From germline, CDR1 is SSHAT and CDR2 FNYEAQ (reference sequence). Losses at the gene ends were 3 bases for V and 4 bases for J; bases not matched to a gene: 17. Using reference TRBV7-7 and TRBJ2-7 for the parts outside the CDR3, the full variable domain is GAGVSQSPRYKVTKRGQDVTLRCDPISSHATLYWYQQALGQGPEFLTYFNYEAQPDKSGLPSDRFSAERPEGSISTLTIQRTEQRDSAMYRCASSFRTGFSFRGYEQYFGPGTRLTVT.

V is TRBV5-4 and J is TRBJ2-3; no clear D. Germline V lookup: CDR1 SGHNT, CDR2 YYREEE (reference sequence). The V end was cut by 2 bases, the J end by 6 bases, with 10 bases between. This CDR3 is built from 13 residues. The CDR3 sequence: CASSFRPRDTQYF. The DNA of the CDR3 is TGTGCCAGCAGCTTCCGGCCTCGGGATACGCAGTATTTT.

The chain couples TRBV29-1 to TRBJ2-7; D unclear. Germline CDR1 SQVTM, CDR2 ANQGSEA. This CDR3 is built from 13 residues. The V end lost 5 bases, the J end lost 2 bases, and 13 bases lay between the germline ends. In nucleotides, the CDR3 is TGCAGCGTTTTTCTTAGTACTACCTACGAGCAGTACTTC. Residues: CSVFLSTTYEQYF.